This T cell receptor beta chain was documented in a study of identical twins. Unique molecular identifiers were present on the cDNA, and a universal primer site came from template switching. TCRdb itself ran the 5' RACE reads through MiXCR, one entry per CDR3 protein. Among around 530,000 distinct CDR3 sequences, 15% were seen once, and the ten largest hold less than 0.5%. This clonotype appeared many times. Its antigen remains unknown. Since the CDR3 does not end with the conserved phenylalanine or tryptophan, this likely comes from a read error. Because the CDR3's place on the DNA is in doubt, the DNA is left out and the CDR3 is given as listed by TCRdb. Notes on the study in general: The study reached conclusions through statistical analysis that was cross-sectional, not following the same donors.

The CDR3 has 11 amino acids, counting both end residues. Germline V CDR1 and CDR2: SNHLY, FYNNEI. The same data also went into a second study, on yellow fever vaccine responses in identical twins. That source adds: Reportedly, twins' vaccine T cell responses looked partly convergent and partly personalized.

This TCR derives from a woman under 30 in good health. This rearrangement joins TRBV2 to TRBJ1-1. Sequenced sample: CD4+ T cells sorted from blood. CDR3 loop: CASSSGPALVV.